This T cell receptor (beta chain) was recorded in a study of neoadjuvant anti-PD-1 for oral cavity cancer. Across the whole study: Patients mostly received three to four biweekly nivolumab doses at 3 mg/kg before surgery. Notes on the study in general: Treg/Th17 ratio rose with pretreatment blood and fell with post-treatment tumor TCRbeta clonality.

TCRdb's copy holds only in-frame clones and misses some; the assay was immunoSEQ multiplex PCR. The sample lists about 9,800 clones, about 60% occurring once. V shed 6 bases and J 0 bases; nucleotides not matched to a gene: 12. This CDR3 contains 18 residues. Looked up from germline, CDR1 is LNHDA and CDR2 is SQIVND (reference sequence). Stated time point: after neoadjuvant nivolumab, at surgical resection. In regard to this clone: Its specificity is unknown.

The material sequenced was PBMCs, taken after nivolumab (anti-PD-1) treatment. The V call is TRBV19, the J call TRBJ2-5; TRBD2 aligns across 11 bases. This TCR was sampled from a person aged 35-79 years with oral cavity squamous cell carcinoma. CDR3 region: CASSLGLAGGSYQETQYF. The CDR3 coding sequence is TGTGCCAGTAGCCTAGGTCTAGCGGGGGGCTCGTACCAAGAGACCCAGTACTTC.